This TCR beta chain was retrieved from a study of identical twins. Points from the study as a whole: Twin-shared out-of-frame alpha sequences showed excess low generation probability.

This clonotype was recorded a few times. Its antigen remains unidentified. TCRdb redid the calling of the 5' RACE reads with MiXCR, one entry per CDR3 protein. The sample lists some 260,000 distinct CDR3 sequences; around 15% were seen once. The CDR3 extends over 16 amino acids. Per germline, CDR1 DFQATT and CDR2 SNEGSKA (reference sequence). The V and J ends lost 1 base and 0 bases, in that order; junction bases with no gene match: 5. The sample taken for sequencing was memory (CD45RO+) T cells sorted from blood. This clonotype originated in a woman aged 18-30 years in good health. V gene TRBV20-1 combines with J gene TRBJ2-5, with TRBD2 identical over 10 bases. DNA for the CDR3: TGCAGTGCTAGAGTAATGGGACTAGCGAACCAAGAGACCCAGTACTTC. It specifies CSARVMGLANQETQYF.